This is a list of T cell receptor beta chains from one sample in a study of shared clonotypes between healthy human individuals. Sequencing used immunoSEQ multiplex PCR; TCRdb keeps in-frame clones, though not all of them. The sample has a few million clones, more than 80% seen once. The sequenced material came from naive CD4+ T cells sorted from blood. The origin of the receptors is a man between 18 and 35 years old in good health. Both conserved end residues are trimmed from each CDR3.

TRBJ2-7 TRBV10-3 AISDPTHAYEQY
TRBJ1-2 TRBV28 ASSSDSSQAST
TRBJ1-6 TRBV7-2 ASSPLGRGINSPLH
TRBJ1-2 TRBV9 ASTTTGDSNYGYT
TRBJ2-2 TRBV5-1 ASSLGQAGELF
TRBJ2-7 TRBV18 ASSPNSNTYEQY
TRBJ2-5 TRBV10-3 AISQGETQY
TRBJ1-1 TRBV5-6 ASSLEASGNTEAF
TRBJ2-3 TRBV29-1 SVGTQTDTQY
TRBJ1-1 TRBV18 ASSPLGQGAYTEAF
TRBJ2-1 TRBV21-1 ASSKVGAGGTNEQF
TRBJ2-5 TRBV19 ASSQAHAQGLETQY
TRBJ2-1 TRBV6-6 ASSYAGQSYNEQF
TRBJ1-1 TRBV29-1 SAKLPGQGQGMNTEAF
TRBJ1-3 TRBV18 ASSLTLSDRGRGNTIY
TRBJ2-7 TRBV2 ASSSSGLPPYEQY
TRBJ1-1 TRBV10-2 ASRLQGYTEAF
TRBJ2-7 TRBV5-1 ATSRGTIAGPYEQY
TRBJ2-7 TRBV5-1 ASSLGGNSYEQY
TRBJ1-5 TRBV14 ASSDPFGGPQH
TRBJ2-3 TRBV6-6 ASSIPRDTDTQY
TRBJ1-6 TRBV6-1 ASSGTRGGALH
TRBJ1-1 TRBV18 ASSHRGLTEAF
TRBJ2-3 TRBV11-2 ASSPQGGRTDTQY
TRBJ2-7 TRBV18 ASAGTQRYEQY
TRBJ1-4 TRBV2 ASRGAGGTNEKLF
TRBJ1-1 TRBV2 ASSEQARGRAEAF
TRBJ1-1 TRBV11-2 ASSLSGEARREAF
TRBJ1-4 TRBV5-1 ASSREVGTANEKLF
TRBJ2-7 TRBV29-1 SVVASTYEQY
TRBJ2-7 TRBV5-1 ASSPRTGERYEQY
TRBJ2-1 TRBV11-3 ASAAGENNEQF
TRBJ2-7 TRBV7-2 ASSLSGISYEQY
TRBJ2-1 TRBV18 ASSPLTGERNEQF
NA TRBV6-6 ASSYSDFYEQY
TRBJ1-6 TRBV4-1 ASSRSLRGHVLGLNSPLH
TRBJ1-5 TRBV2 ASSDDGYNQPQH
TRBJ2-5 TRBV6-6 ASSGVGETQY
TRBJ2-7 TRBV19 ASSFSKLVYEQY
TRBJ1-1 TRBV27 ASSLSSYTEAF
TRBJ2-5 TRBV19 ASSIVGRGTQY
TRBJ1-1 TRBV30 AWGGTPPRAF
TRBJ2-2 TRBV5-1 ASSWSLTGELF
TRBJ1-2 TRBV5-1 ASSYGTGTVYGYT
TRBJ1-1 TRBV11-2 ASSLEWGNTEAF
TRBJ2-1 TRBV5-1 ASSFVTGNEQF
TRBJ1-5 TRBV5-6 ASSLLQGPKH